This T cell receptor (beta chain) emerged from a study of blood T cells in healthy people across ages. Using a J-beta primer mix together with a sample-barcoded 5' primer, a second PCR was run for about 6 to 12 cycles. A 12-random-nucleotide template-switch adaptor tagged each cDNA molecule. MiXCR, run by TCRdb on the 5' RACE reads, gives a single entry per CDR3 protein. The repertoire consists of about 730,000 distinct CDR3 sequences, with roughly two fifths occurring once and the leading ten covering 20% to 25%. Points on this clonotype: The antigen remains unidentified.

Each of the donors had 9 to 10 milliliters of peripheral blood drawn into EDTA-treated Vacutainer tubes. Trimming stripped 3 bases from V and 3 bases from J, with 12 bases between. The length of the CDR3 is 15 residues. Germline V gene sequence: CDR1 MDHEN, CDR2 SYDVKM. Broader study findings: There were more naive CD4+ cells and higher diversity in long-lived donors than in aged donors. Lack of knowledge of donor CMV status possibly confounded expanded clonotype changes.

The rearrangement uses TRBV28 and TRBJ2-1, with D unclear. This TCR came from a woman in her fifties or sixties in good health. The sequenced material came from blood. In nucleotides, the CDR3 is TGTGCCAGCAGTTTGCCGACTGGATGCTACAATGAGCAGTTCTTC. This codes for CASSLPTGCYNEQFF.